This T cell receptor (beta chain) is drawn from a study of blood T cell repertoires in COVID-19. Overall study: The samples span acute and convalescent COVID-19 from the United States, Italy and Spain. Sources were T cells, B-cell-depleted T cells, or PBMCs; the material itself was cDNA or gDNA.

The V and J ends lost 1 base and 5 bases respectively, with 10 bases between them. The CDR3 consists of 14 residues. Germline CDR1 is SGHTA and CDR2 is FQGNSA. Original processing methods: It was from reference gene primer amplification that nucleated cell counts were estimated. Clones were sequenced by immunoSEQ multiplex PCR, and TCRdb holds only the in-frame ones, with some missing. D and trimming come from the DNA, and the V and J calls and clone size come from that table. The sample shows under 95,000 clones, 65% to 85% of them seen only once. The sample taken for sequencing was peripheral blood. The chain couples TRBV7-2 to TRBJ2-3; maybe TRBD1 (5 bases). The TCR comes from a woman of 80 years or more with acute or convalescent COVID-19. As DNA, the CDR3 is TGTGCCAGCAGCTTAGGCAGGGTTATAGATACGCAGTATTTT. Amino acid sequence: CASSLGRVIDTQYF.